This TCR beta chain was captured by sequencing in a study of T cells in Graves' hyperthyroidism and ophthalmopathy. Regions amplified from RNA transcripts were the TCR beta CDR3 regions. The TCR CDR3 first-round RT-PCR relied on the HTBI primer set. TCRdb passed the multiplex PCR reads through MiXCR, listing each CDR3 protein once. Of some 500,000 distinct CDR3 sequences in the sample, about 15% are singletons; the top ten hold about a sixth. Germline loops: CDR1 MNHEY, CDR2 SVGAGI. V was clipped by 0 bases and J by 2 bases; unmatched bases: 6. The CDR3 has 17 residues. The receptor was isolated from a woman under 30 with Graves' hyperthyroidism. Sample: blood. The chain joins TRBV6-5 to TRBJ2-2; TRBD1 aligns across 7 bases. CDR3 in amino acids: CASSYSRGGGNTGELFF. In DNA, the CDR3 is TGTGCCAGCAGTTACTCGAGAGGGGGCGGTAACACCGGGGAGCTGTTTTTT.